This T cell receptor (beta chain) was observed in a study of identical twins. There are many counts of this clonotype. The conserved phenylalanine or tryptophan is not found at the CDR3 terminus, so this likely reflects a read error. The limits of the CDR3 on the DNA are not certain, so only TCRdb's listed CDR3 is given. Via MiXCR, TCRdb re-called the 5' RACE reads, giving one row per CDR3 protein. Of about 570,000 distinct CDR3 sequences in the sample, around a tenth are singletons; the top ten hold approximately 3%. Germline V gene lookup returns CDR1 LGHDT and CDR2 YNNKEL (reference sequence). The CDR3 is 13 amino acids in total, end residues counted. This sample also belongs to another study, concerning yellow fever vaccine responses in identical twins.

Source material: PBMCs. The sequence came from a woman aged 18-29 years in good health. J is TRBJ2-1 and V is TRBV3-1; no DNA check was done on the table's D call, TRBD2. The CDR3 protein is CASSQDFSGLEYY.